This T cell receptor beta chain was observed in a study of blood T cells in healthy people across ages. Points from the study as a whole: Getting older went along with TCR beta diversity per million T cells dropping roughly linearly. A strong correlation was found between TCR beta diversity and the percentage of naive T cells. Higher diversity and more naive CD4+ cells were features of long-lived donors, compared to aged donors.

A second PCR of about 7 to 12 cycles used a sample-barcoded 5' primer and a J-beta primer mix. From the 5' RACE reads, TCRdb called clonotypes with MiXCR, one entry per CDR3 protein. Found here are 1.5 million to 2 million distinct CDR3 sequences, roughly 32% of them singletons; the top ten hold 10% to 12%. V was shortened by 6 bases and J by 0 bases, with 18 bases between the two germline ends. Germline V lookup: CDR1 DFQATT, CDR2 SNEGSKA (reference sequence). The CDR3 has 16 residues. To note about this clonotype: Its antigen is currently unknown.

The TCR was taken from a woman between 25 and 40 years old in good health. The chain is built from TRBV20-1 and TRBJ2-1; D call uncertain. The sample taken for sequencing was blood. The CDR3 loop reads CSAPPGPGGSYNEQFF. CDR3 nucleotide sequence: TGCAGTGCGCCCCCGGGCCCTGGTGGCTCCTACAATGAGCAGTTCTTC.